This entry describes one TCR beta chain. Here immunoSEQ multiplex PCR was the method, and the copy in TCRdb shows in-frame clones only, minus some. Of some 23,000 clones listed, roughly three quarters were seen once; the top ten hold 0.42%. This record belongs to a study of STAT5B mutations in CD4+ large granular lymphocyte leukemia. The CDR3 totals 15 residues. Trimming removed 0 bases at V and 1 base at J, with 7 bases between. The germline V gene encodes CDR1 KGHSY and CDR2 FQNENV. The chain is built from TRBV16 and TRBJ2-1; D is perhaps TRBD2 (6 bases). Sample: CD4+ T cells from blood buffy coats. This TCR was sampled from a human donor in good health. For the CDR3, the DNA is TGTGCCAGCAGCCAATCGGGGGGATCCTACAATGAGCAGTTCTTC. As protein: CASSQSGGSYNEQFF. Supplemented by reference TRBV16 and TRBJ2-1, the full variable domain reads GEEVAQTPKHLVRGEGQKAKLYCAPIKGHSYVFWYQQVLKNEFKFLISFQNENVFDETGMPKERFSAKCLPNSPCSLEIQATKLEDSAVYFCASSQSGGSYNEQFFGPGTRLTVL.